This T cell receptor beta chain originates from a study of early T cells in non-severe SARS-CoV-2 infection. Study background: The study sequenced bulk RNA from unsorted whole blood, with chains unpaired.

The TCR library protocol attached unique molecular identifiers to the individual cDNA molecules. One entry per CDR3 protein, called by TCRdb with MiXCR from the 5' RACE reads. This sample has 80,000 to 100,000 distinct CDR3 sequences; over 13% occur once, and the top ten carry approximately 7.5%. Overall study results and limits: Private and CD4 specificities were missed by VDJdb matching, which favored anti-spike CD8 responses.

This clonotype was recorded a few times. Its cognate antigen is unknown. Germline loops: CDR1 SGHAT, CDR2 FQNNGV. The CDR3 sequence is 16 residues long. Trimming cost V 5 bases and J 1 base, with 15 bases left between them. The receptor was isolated from an adult who was a healthcare worker with PCR-confirmed SARS-CoV-2 infection or an uninfected control (not recorded which). The chain is built from TRBV11-2 and TRBJ2-1; unclear D gene. Specimen: whole blood. The chain's CDR3 is CASSPPGSLSYNEQFF. The CDR3 bases are TGTGCCAGCAGCCCCCCGGGCAGCCTATCCTACAATGAGCAGTTCTTC. Based on the CDR3 plus reference TRBV11-2 and TRBJ2-1, the full variable domain is EAGVAQSPRYKIIEKRQSVAFWCNPISGHATLYWYQQILGQGPKLLIQFQNNGVVDDSQLPKDRFSAERLKGVDSTLKIQPAKLEDSAVYLCASSPPGSLSYNEQFFGPGTRLTVL.